The 12 T cell receptor beta chains listed next were all sequenced from one sample in a study of T cells in Graves' hyperthyroidism and ophthalmopathy. Authors of the study amplified TCR beta CDR3 regions from RNA transcripts. An initial round of RT-PCR targeting the TCR CDR3 relied on the HTBI primer set. TCRdb recomputed calls from the multiplex PCR reads with MiXCR, one row per CDR3 protein. Of approximately 520,000 distinct CDR3 sequences listed, around 22% are singletons. The sequenced sample consisted of blood. These receptors were taken from a woman in her twenties or thirties with Graves' ophthalmopathy.

The genes are TRBV12-3 or TRBV12-4 and TRBJ1-1; D unclear. The V end was cut by 6 bases, the J end by 5 bases, with 10 bases between. The CDR3 contains 12 residues. This chain's CDR3 is CASSNVGTEAFF. The CDR3 nucleotides read TGTGCCAGCAGCAACGTTGGGACTGAAGCTTTCTTT.

This chain connects TRBV28 to TRBJ1-2, with D possibly being TRBD1 (6 bases). The CDR3 length is 15 residues. The germline gives CDR1 MDHEN, CDR2 SYDVKM. V was shortened by 3 bases and J by 2 bases, with 13 bases between the two germline ends. CDR3 region: CASSFGGGANYGYTF. CDR3 sequence (DNA): TGTGCCAGCAGTTTCGGCGGGGGCGCAAACTATGGCTACACCTTC.

V and J are TRBV12-3 or TRBV12-4 and TRBJ1-2; 7 nucleotides match TRBD1. V lost 6 bases and J lost 8; bases outside the gene matches: 9. The CDR3 is 13 amino acids. CDR3 coding DNA: TGTGCCAGCAGCAACCGACAGGGAGGAGGCTACACCTTC. Translation gives CASSNRQGGGYTF.

Many counts were recorded for this clonotype. The chain employs TRBV6-5 and TRBJ1-2; D ambiguous. The CDR3 consists of 13 residues. With 5 bases removed from V and 4 bases from J, the gap between germline ends came to 11 bases. Germline V CDR1 and CDR2: MNHEY, SVGAGI. Here the CDR3 reads CASSNIGPYGYTF. CDR3 sequence (DNA): TGTGCCAGCAGTAACATCGGGCCCTATGGCTACACCTTC.

There are a few counts of this clonotype. CDR3 nucleotides: TGTGCCAGCAACCCGGGACTAGCGGAAACCGGGGAGCTGTTTTTT. It yields the protein CASNPGLAETGELFF. The J gene is TRBJ2-2, the V gene TRBV12-3 or TRBV12-4, with 11 bases lining up with TRBD2. The CDR3 covers 15 residues. V gave up 7 bases and J gave up 5 bases; unmatched junction bases: 6.

The V and J genes are TRBV2 and TRBJ2-2, with D uncertain. The V end lost 0 bases, the J end lost 2 bases, and 7 bases lay between the germline ends. The CDR3 totals 15 residues. In germline, CDR1 is SNHLY, CDR2 FYNNEI. CDR3 in DNA: TGTGCCAGCAGTGAAGCGAGATCTAACACCGGGGAGCTGTTTTTT. It codes for CASSEARSNTGELFF.

This clonotype has a count of ten or more. The rearrangement joins TRBV5-1 to TRBJ1-2, with D possibly matching TRBD1 (5 bases). The germline gives CDR1 SGHRS, CDR2 YFSETQ. The length of the CDR3 is 15 residues. V gave up 0 bases and J gave up 4 bases, with 13 bases separating them. The CDR3 sequence: CASSLASGHVYGYTF. The CDR3 DNA follows: TGCGCCAGCAGCTTGGCCTCAGGACATGTCTATGGCTACACCTTC.

This clonotype was found many times. The V call is TRBV27, the J call TRBJ2-5, with 7 bases lining up with TRBD1. From germline, CDR1 is MNHEY and CDR2 SMNVEV (reference sequence). This CDR3 comprises 15 residues. Trimming took 1 base from V and 5 from J; bases not matched to a gene: 7. Here the CDR3 DNA reads TGTGCCAGCAGTTTATTTGGGGTAGGGGGCGAGACCCAGTACTTC. This translates into CASSLFGVGGETQYF.

This clonotype has at least ten counts. The rearrangement links TRBV12-3 or TRBV12-4 to TRBJ1-2, with TRBD1 matching 7 bases. The CDR3 loop spans 16 amino acids. V was clipped by 6 bases and J by 4 bases; unmatched bases: 14. This CDR3 is CASSPHNRGSSYGYTF. In DNA form, the CDR3 reads TGTGCCAGCAGCCCCCATAACAGGGGAAGTAGCTATGGCTACACCTTC.

The sample holds many counts of this clonotype. The rearrangement links TRBV19 to TRBJ2-2; D perhaps matches TRBD1 (6 bases). Germline V gene sequence: CDR1 LNHDA, CDR2 SQIVND (reference sequence). This CDR3 has 15 amino acids. Trimming took off 8 bases at V and 1 base at J, with 14 bases between the two ends. The CDR3 DNA sequence: TGTGCCAGTGCCCTGACGACAGGGAACACCGGGGAGCTGTTTTTT. Encoded protein: CASALTTGNTGELFF.

In its sample, this clonotype was seen many times. The V and J genes are TRBV29-1 and TRBJ1-1, with a possible D match to TRBD1 (5 bases). CDR1 and CDR2 (germline): SQVTM, ANQGSEA. This CDR3 spans 15 amino acids. Trimming removed 7 bases at V and 4 bases at J, with 22 bases between. The CDR3 nucleotides read TGCAGCGCCCGTACGACGGCACAAGGGGCCACTGAAGCTTTCTTT. This codes for CSARTTAQGATEAFF.

V and J are TRBV4-1 and TRBJ1-1, with TRBD1 identical over 7 bases. The germline CDR1 and CDR2 sequences are MGHRA and YSYEKL. With 4 bases clipped from V and 11 bases from J, the junction kept 4 bases outside the gene matches. CDR3 length equals 11 residues. The DNA for the CDR3 is TGCGCCAGCAGCCGAGGGGGCCTGGCTTTCTTT. Its translation: CASSRGGLAFF.